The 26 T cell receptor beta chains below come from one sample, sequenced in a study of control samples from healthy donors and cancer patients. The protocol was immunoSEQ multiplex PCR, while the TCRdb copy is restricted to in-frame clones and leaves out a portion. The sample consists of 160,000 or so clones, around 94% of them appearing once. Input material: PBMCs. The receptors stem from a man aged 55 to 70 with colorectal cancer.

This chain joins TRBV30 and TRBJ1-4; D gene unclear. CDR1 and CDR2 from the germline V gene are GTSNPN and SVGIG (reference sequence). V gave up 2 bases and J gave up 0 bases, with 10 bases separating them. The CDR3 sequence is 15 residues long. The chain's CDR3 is CAWSRVQTTNEKLFF. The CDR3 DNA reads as TGTGCCTGGAGTCGGGTACAGACAACTAATGAAAAACTGTTTTTT. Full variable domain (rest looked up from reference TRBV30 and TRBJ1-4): SQTIHQWPATLVQPVGSPLSLECTVEGTSNPNLYWYRQAAGRGLQLLFYSVGIGQISSEVPQNLSASRPQDRQFILSSKKLLLSDSGFYLCAWSRVQTTNEKLFFGSGTQLSVL.

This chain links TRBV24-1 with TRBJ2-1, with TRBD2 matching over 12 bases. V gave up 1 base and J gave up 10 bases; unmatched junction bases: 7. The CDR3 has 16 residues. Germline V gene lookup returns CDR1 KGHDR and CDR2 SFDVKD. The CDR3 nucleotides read TGTGCCACCAGTGATTTTAGGCTAGCGGGGGGGGAGGAGCAGTTCTTC. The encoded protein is CATSDFRLAGGEEQFF.

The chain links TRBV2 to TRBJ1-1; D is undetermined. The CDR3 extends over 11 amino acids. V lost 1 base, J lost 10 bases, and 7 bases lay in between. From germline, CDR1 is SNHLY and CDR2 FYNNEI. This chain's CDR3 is CASSEGKRAFF. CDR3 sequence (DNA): TGTGCCAGCAGTGAAGGTAAAAGAGCTTTCTTT.

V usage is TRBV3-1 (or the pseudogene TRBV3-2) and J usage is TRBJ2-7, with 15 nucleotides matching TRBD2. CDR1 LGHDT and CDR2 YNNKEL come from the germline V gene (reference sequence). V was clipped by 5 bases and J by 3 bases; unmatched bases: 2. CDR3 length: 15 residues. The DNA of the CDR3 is TGTGCCAGCAGCGGACTAGCGGGAGGGATCTACGAGCAGTACTTC. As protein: CASSGLAGGIYEQYF.

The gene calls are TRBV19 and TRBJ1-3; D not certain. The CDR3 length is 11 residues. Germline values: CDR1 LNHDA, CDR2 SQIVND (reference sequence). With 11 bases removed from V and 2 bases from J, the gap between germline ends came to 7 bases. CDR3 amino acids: CAGRTGNTIYF. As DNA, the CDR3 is TGTGCCGGGCGGACTGGAAACACCATATATTTT.

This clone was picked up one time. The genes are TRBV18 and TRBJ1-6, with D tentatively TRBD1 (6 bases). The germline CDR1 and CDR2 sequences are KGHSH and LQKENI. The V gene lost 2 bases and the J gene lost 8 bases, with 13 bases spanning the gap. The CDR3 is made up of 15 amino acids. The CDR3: CASSPVSGVDSPLHF. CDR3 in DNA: TGTGCCAGCTCACCAGTATCAGGGGTGGATTCACCCCTCCACTTT.

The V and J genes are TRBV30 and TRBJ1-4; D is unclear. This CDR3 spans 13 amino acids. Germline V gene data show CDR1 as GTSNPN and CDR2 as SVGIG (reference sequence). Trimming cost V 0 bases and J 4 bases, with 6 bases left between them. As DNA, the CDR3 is TGTGCCTGGAGTGTGGACTATAATGAAAAACTGTTTTTT. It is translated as CAWSVDYNEKLFF. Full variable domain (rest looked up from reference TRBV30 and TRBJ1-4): SQTIHQWPATLVQPVGSPLSLECTVEGTSNPNLYWYRQAAGRGLQLLFYSVGIGQISSEVPQNLSASRPQDRQFILSSKKLLLSDSGFYLCAWSVDYNEKLFFGSGTQLSVL.

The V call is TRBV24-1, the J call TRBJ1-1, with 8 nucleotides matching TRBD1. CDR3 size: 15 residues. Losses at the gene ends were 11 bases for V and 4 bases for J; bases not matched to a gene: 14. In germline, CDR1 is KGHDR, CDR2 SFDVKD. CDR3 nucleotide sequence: TGTGCCAACACACAGGGGGGGAGAAAGGGCACTGAAGCTTTCTTT. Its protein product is CANTQGGRKGTEAFF.

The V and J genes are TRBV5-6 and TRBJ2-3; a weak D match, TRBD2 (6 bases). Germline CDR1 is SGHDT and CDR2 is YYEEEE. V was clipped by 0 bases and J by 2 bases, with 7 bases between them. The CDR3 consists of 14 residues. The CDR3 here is CASSLGTNTDTQYF. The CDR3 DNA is TGTGCCAGCAGCTTGGGGACTAACACAGATACGCAGTATTTT.

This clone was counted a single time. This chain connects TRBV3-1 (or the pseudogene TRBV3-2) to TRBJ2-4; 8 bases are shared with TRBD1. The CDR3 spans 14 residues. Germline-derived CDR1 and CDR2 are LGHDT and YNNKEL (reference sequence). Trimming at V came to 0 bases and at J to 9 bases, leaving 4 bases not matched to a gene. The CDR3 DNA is TGTGCCAGCAGCCAAGATCAGGGGGCGGGCATTCAGTACTTC. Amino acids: CASSQDQGAGIQYF.

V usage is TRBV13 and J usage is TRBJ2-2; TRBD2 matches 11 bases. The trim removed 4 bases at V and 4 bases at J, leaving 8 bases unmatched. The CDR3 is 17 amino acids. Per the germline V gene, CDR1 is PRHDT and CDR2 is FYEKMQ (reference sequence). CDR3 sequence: CASSSYSGGASTGELFF. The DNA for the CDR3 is TGTGCCAGCAGCTCCTATAGCGGGGGGGCATCCACCGGGGAGCTGTTTTTT.

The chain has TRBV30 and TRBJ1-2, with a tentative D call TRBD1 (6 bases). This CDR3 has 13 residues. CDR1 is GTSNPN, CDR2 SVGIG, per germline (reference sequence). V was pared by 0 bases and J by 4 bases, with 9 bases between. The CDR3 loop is CAWSVQGIYGYTF. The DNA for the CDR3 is TGTGCCTGGAGTGTTCAGGGGATCTATGGCTACACCTTC. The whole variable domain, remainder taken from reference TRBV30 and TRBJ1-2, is SQTIHQWPATLVQPVGSPLSLECTVEGTSNPNLYWYRQAAGRGLQLLFYSVGIGQISSEVPQNLSASRPQDRQFILSSKKLLLSDSGFYLCAWSVQGIYGYTFGSGTRLTVV.

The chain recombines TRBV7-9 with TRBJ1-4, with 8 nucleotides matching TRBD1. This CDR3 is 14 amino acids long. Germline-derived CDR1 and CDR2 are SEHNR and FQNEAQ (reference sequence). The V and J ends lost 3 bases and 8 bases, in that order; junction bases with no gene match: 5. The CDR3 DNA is TGTGCCAGCAGCTTTAGCGGACAGGGCGAAAAACTGTTTTTT. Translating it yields CASSFSGQGEKLFF.

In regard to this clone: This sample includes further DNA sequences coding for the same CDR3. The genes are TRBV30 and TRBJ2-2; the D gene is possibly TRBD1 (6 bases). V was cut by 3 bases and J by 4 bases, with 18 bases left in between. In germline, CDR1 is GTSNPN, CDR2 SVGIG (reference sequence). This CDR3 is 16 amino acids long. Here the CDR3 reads CAWRGVRQGPTGELFF. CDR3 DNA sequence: TGTGCCTGGAGGGGGGTGCGGCAGGGGCCCACCGGGGAGCTGTTTTTT.

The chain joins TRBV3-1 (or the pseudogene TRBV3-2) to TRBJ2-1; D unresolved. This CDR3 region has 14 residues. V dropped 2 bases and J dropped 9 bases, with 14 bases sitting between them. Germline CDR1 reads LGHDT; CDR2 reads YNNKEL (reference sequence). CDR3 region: CASSQWASRGEQFF. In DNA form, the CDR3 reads TGTGCCAGCAGCCAATGGGCGTCGAGAGGTGAGCAGTTCTTC.

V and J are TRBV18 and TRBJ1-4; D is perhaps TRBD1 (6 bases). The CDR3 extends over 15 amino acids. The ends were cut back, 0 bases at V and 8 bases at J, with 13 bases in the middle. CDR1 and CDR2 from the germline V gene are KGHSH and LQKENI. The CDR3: CASSPPQSQGEKLFF. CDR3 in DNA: TGTGCCAGCTCACCACCCCAGAGCCAGGGGGAAAAACTGTTTTTT.

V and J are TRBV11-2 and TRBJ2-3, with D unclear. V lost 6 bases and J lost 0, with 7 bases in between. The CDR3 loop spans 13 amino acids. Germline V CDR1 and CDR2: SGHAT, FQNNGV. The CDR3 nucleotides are TGTGCCAGCAGACTATACAGCACAGATACGCAGTATTTT. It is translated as CASRLYSTDTQYF.

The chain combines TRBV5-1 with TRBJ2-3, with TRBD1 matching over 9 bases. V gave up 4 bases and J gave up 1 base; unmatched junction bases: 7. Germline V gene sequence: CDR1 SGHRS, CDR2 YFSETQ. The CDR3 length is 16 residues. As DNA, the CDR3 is TGCGCCAGCAGCCTCGACAGGGGGTCTGGCACAGATACGCAGTATTTT. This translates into CASSLDRGSGTDTQYF.

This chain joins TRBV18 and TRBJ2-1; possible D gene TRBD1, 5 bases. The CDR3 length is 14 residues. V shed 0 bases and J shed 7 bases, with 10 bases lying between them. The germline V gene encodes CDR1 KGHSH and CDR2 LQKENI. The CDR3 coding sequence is TGTGCCAGCTCACCACCAAACTACAGGAATGAGCAGTTCTTC. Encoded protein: CASSPPNYRNEQFF.

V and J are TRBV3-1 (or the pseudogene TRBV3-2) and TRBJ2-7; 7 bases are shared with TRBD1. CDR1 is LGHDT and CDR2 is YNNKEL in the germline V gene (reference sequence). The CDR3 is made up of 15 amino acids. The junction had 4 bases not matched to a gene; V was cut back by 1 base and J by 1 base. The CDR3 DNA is TGTGCCAGCAGCCAAGGTTCAGGGGGTTCCTACGAGCAGTACTTC. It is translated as CASSQGSGGSYEQYF.

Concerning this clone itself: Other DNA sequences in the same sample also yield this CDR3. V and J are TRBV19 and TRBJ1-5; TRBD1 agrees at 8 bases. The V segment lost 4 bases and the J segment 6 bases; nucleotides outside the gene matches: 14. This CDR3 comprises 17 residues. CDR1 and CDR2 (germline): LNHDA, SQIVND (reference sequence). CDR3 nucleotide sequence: TGTGCCAGTAGTACACAAAACGACAGGGGTAGGTTTCAGCCCCAGCATTTT. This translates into CASSTQNDRGRFQPQHF.

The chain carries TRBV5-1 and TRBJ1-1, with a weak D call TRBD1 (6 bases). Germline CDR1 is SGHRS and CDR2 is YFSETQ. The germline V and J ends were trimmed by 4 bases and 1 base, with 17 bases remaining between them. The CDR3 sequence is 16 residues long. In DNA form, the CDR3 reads TGCGCCAGCAGCCCATCTCCGGGACACCAGAACACTGAAGCTTTCTTT. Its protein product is CASSPSPGHQNTEAFF. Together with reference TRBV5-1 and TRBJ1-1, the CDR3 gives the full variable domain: KAGVTQTPRYLIKTRGQQVTLSCSPISGHRSVSWYQQTPGQGLQFLFEYFSETQRNKGNFPGRFSGRQFSNSRSEMNVSTLELGDSALYLCASSPSPGHQNTEAFFGQGTRLTVV.

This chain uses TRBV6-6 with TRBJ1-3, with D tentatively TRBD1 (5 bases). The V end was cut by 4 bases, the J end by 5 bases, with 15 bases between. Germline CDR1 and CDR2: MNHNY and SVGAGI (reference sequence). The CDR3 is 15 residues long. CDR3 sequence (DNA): TGTGCCAGCAGTTCCCCCGGGGCCCTCAGAAACACCATATATTTT. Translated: CASSSPGALRNTIYF.

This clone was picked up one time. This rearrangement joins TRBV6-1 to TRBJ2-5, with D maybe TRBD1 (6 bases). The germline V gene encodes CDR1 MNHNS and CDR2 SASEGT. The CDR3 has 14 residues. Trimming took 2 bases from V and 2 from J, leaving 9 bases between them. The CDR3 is CASSEQGPQETQYF. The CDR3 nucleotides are TGTGCCAGCAGTGAACAGGGGCCTCAAGAGACCCAGTACTTC.

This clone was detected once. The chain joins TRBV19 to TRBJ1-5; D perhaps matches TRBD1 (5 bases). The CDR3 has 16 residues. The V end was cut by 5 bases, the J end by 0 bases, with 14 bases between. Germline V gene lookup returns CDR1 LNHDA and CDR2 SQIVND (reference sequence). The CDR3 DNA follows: TGTGCCAGTAGTCCGGGACCGACTTATAGCAATCAGCCCCAGCATTTT. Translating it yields CASSPGPTYSNQPQHF.

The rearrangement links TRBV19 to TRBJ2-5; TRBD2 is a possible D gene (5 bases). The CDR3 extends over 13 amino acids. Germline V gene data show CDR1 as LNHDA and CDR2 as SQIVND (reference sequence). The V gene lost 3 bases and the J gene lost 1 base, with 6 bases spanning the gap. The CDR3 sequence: CASSMAGQETQYF. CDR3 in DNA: TGTGCCAGTAGTATGGCGGGCCAAGAGACCCAGTACTTC.